This section outlines one TCR beta chain sequence together with its context. What it binds is not known. The sample comes from a study of cytomegalovirus exposure and HLA in healthy donors. Only in-frame clones appear in the TCRdb table, and some are missing; sequencing was by immunoSEQ multiplex PCR. The top ten hold approximately 1.9% of the sample, which has 120,000 or so clones, about nine tenths seen once. The V gene end was trimmed by 4 bases and the J gene end by 3 bases; junction bases not matched to a gene: 5. From germline, CDR1 is SEHNR and CDR2 FQNEAQ (reference sequence). The CDR3 runs to 14 residues. Notes on the study in general: Specific recognition of CMV antigens was confirmed in vitro for a few chains (all CMV-associated). The dataset shows that most TCR sequences were rare, while some public TCRs occurred in many donors.

Material: PBMCs. This receptor was obtained from a young woman in good health and CMV-seronegative. V gene TRBV7-9 combines with J gene TRBJ2-7; 8 bases line up with TRBD1. CDR3 sequence: CASSSDRENYEQYF. CDR3 nucleotides: TGTGCCAGCAGCTCGGACAGGGAGAACTACGAGCAGTACTTC. The whole variable domain, remainder taken from reference TRBV7-9 and TRBJ2-7, is DTGVSQNPRHKITKRGQNVTFRCDPISEHNRLYWYRQTLGQGPEFLTYFQNEAQLEKSRLLSDRFSAERPKGSFSTLEIQRTEQGDSAMYLCASSSDRENYEQYFGPGTRLTVT.